This TCR beta chain was identified during a study of shared clonotypes between healthy human individuals. General observations from the study: Naive subsets tended to show greater estimated richness than memory subsets. What rarefaction showed was incomplete sorted-subset sequencing despite large depth.

Measured with immunoSEQ multiplex PCR; TCRdb has only the in-frame clones, and not every one. Here the sample spans 900,000 to 1,200,000 clones, 70% to 80% being singletons. The CDR3 sequence is 14 residues long. Germline-derived CDR1 and CDR2 are SGHRS and YFSETQ. Trimming cost V 1 base and J 6 bases; bases outside gene matches: 6. The sample holds a few counts of this clone. Its antigen is not known. The sequencing sample was made of memory CD4+ T cells from PBMCs. Subset given: CD45RA-negative fraction. The origin of this receptor is a young man in good health. Some clones in this sample may be carry-over from other donors' samples. The chain has TRBV5-1 and TRBJ2-7, with 8 positions matching TRBD2. The CDR3 reads CASSLSGRAGEQYF. CDR3 nucleotides: TGCGCCAGCAGCTTGTCCGGGAGGGCCGGCGAGCAGTACTTC.